This TCR beta chain was identified during a study of blood T cell repertoires in COVID-19. About the study: Material from acute and convalescent COVID-19 was sourced from the United States, Italy and Spain. Sources were T cells, B-cell-depleted T cells, or PBMCs; the material itself was cDNA or gDNA.

Per the original data handling: Nucleated cell counts were estimated from reference gene primer amplification. The assay was immunoSEQ multiplex PCR, and TCRdb's table has in-frame clones only and misses some. The DNA gave D and trimming, while V, J and clone size come from that table. This sample yields 140,000 to 150,000 clones, of which roughly 89% are seen a single time; 8.6% belongs to the top ten. The CDR3 consists of 14 residues. V was cut by 3 bases and J by 6 bases, with 12 bases left in between. CDR1 is SGHVS, CDR2 FNYEAQ, per germline. This rearrangement joins TRBV7-6 to TRBJ2-1; possible D gene TRBD1, 6 bases. The sequence derives from a woman aged 45-59 years with active or convalescent COVID-19. The sample was peripheral blood. The CDR3 DNA is TGTGCCAGCAGCTTCTATTCGGACAGCAATGAGCAGTTCTTC. It codes for CASSFYSDSNEQFF.